These 15 T cell receptor beta chains came from one sample sequenced in a study of shared clonotypes between healthy human individuals. Some clones are missing from TCRdb's copy, which holds only in-frame ones; the method was immunoSEQ multiplex PCR. Of fewer than 1.6 million clones listed, about 98.5% are singletons. Sequencing input: naive CD4+ T cells sorted from blood. Specified subset: CD45RA+ positively selected. These receptors all stem from a man aged 25 to 40 in good health.

In this sample, this clone turned up once. This rearrangement joins TRBV18 to TRBJ2-7, with TRBD1 matching over 9 bases. CDR1 is KGHSH and CDR2 is LQKENI in the germline V gene. The length of the CDR3 is 14 residues. Trimming at V came to 6 bases and at J to 4 bases, leaving 7 bases not matched to a gene. CDR3 nucleotide sequence: TGTGCCAGCTCTTCCCGGGACAGGGTTTACGAGCAGTACTTC. Protein: CASSSRDRVYEQYF. Looking up the rest from reference TRBV18 and TRBJ2-7 gives the full variable domain: NAGVMQNPRHLVRRRGQEARLRCSPMKGHSHVYWYRQLPEEGLKFMVYLQKENIIDESGMPKERFSAEFPKEGPSILRIQQVVRGDSAAYFCASSSRDRVYEQYFGPGTRLTVT.

V is TRBV28 and J is TRBJ2-1; the match to TRBD1 covers 9 bases. The CDR3 has 19 amino acids. Germline lookup yields CDR1 MDHEN and CDR2 SYDVKM. J gave up 10 bases and V 3 bases, and 22 bases lay outside the gene matches. In DNA form, the CDR3 reads TGTGCCAGCAGTTTGCCTCAATTGCCTCCGCCGGGACAGGGAGGCGAGCAGTTCTTC. Protein: CASSLPQLPPPGQGGEQFF.

CDR3 sequence: CASSGQGLYQPQHF. CDR3 DNA: TGTGCCAGCAGTGGGCAGGGCCTTTATCAGCCCCAGCATTTT. The gene calls are TRBV2 and TRBJ1-5, with D maybe TRBD1 (5 bases). The germline gives CDR1 SNHLY, CDR2 FYNNEI. Trimming removed 4 bases at V and 5 bases at J, with 12 bases between. This CDR3 region has 14 residues.

The chain couples TRBV5-1 to TRBJ2-5; D ambiguous. This CDR3 is 14 amino acids long. Germline loops: CDR1 SGHRS, CDR2 YFSETQ. Trimming removed 4 bases at V and 3 bases at J, with 13 bases between. The CDR3 region is CASSPRLGKETQYF. CDR3 DNA sequence: TGCGCCAGCAGCCCTCGCCTCGGTAAAGAGACCCAGTACTTC.

V is TRBV7-9 and J is TRBJ2-1, with 14 bases that match TRBD2. The germline gives CDR1 SEHNR, CDR2 FQNEAQ (reference sequence). Losses at the gene ends were 6 bases for V and 10 bases for J; bases not matched to a gene: 8. CDR3 length: 15 residues. CDR3 in DNA: TGTGCCAGCAGACCGACTAGCGGGGGGGCTATGGAGCAGTTCTTC. This translates into CASRPTSGGAMEQFF. Based on the CDR3 plus reference TRBV7-9 and TRBJ2-1, the full variable domain is DTGVSQNPRHKITKRGQNVTFRCDPISEHNRLYWYRQTLGQGPEFLTYFQNEAQLEKSRLLSDRFSAERPKGSFSTLEIQRTEQGDSAMYLCASRPTSGGAMEQFFGPGTRLTVL.

CDR3 residues: CASRVSGLVIKGTDTQYF. The CDR3 DNA follows: TGTGCCAGCAGAGTTAGCGGGTTAGTAATCAAAGGTACAGATACGCAGTATTTT. The rearrangement uses TRBV2 and TRBJ2-3; 7 bases fit TRBD2. J lost 3 bases, V lost 6 bases, and 18 bases had no gene match. This CDR3 has 18 residues. CDR1 and CDR2 from the germline V gene are SNHLY and FYNNEI. The full variable domain, with the rest looked up from reference TRBV2 and TRBJ2-3, is EPEVTQTPSHQVTQMGQEVILRCVPISNHLYFYWYRQILGQKVEFLVSFYNNEISEKSEIFDDQFSVERPDGSNFTLKIRSTKLEDSAMYFCASRVSGLVIKGTDTQYFGPGTRLTVL.

The CDR3 coding sequence is TGTGCCAGCAGCTTGGTTCCGGGAGGGGCAGATACGCAGTATTTT. Amino acid sequence: CASSLVPGGADTQYF. The rearrangement links TRBV5-5 to TRBJ2-3; 8 bases are shared with TRBD2. CDR3 size: 15 residues. Germline assignment: CDR1 SGHKS and CDR2 YYEKEE (reference sequence). The ends lost 0 bases at V and 4 bases at J; junction bases unmatched: 4. The whole variable domain, filled in from reference TRBV5-5 and TRBJ2-3, reads DAGVTQSPTHLIKTRGQQVTLRCSPISGHKSVSWYQQVLGQGPQFIFQYYEKEERGRGNFPDRFSARQFPNYSSELNVNALLLGDSALYLCASSLVPGGADTQYFGPGTRLTVL.

On this clone: At one boundary the junction diverges from the germline segment, which might be a read error. The chain links TRBV13 to TRBJ2-7; D is possibly TRBD2 (6 bases). Germline lookup yields CDR1 PRHDT and CDR2 FYEKMQ (reference sequence). The CDR3 length is 17 residues. CDR3 region: CAGSLGRDSPFIHEQYF. CDR3 sequence (DNA): TGTGCCGGCAGCTTAGGCCGGGACTCCCCGTTTATCCACGAGCAGTACTTC.

V and J are TRBV6-6 and TRBJ2-7; no clear D gene. Germline CDR1 and CDR2: MNHNY and SVGAGI (reference sequence). CDR3 length: 14 amino acids. Between the trimmed V and J ends, which lost 5 bases and 0 bases, there was a span of 11 bases. The CDR3 nucleotides read TGTGCCAGCAGTCCCCACACATCCTCCTACGAGCAGTACTTC. The encoded protein is CASSPHTSSYEQYF.

About this clone: The sample has other DNA sequences that encode this CDR3 too. This chain uses TRBV5-1 with TRBJ2-1, with 12 bases identical to TRBD2. The germline gives CDR1 SGHRS, CDR2 YFSETQ. V shed 3 bases and J 7 bases; nucleotides not matched to a gene: 5. This CDR3 comprises 15 residues. The CDR3 here is CASSSGLAGTNEQFF. For the CDR3, the DNA is TGCGCCAGCAGCTCTGGACTAGCGGGAACGAATGAGCAGTTCTTC.

This chain joins TRBV28 and TRBJ2-7; the D gene is possibly TRBD1 (6 bases). Germline lookup yields CDR1 MDHEN and CDR2 SYDVKM. V shed 10 bases and J shed 2 bases, with 21 bases lying between them. The CDR3 is made up of 15 amino acids. Here the CDR3 reads CATHTTRDITYEQYF. The CDR3 region has the DNA TGTGCCACCCACACCACCAGGGACATTACCTACGAGCAGTACTTC.

The chain employs TRBV19 and TRBJ2-2; D call uncertain. Germline CDR1 is LNHDA and CDR2 is SQIVND (reference sequence). Trimming removed 2 bases from V and 5 bases from J, with 3 bases in between. This CDR3 has 12 amino acids. CDR3 protein: CASSITTGELFF. CDR3 bases: TGTGCCAGTAGTATAACGACCGGGGAGCTGTTTTTT.

The chain uses TRBV7-8 and TRBJ2-7; D remains unclear. CDR1 and CDR2 (germline): SGHVS, FQNEAQ. V was pared by 2 bases and J by 0 bases, with 5 bases between. The CDR3 totals 13 residues. The CDR3 spells CASSLQVSYEQYF. DNA for the CDR3: TGTGCCAGCAGCTTACAGGTCTCCTACGAGCAGTACTTC.

This chain links TRBV5-5 with TRBJ2-7; 12 bases align to TRBD2. Germline assignment: CDR1 SGHKS and CDR2 YYEKEE (reference sequence). With 0 bases clipped from V and 3 bases from J, the junction kept 1 base outside the gene matches. This CDR3 has 15 residues. This CDR3 reads CASSLGLAGVYEQYF. The CDR3 DNA follows: TGTGCCAGCAGCTTGGGACTAGCGGGAGTCTACGAGCAGTACTTC.

The V and J genes are TRBV15 and TRBJ2-7; D uncertain. The CDR3 contains 14 residues. The germline V gene encodes CDR1 LNHNV and CDR2 YYDKDF (reference sequence). Trimming shortened V by 0 bases and J by 3 bases, and 9 bases separated the two germline ends. CDR3 DNA sequence: TGTGCCACCAGCAGAGATAACAGAATCTACGAGCAGTACTTC. This codes for CATSRDNRIYEQYF.